The present T cell receptor (beta chain) was sequenced within a study of neurological immune-mediated disorders. Study-level points and caveats: Multiple sclerosis patients had less TCR clonal expansion than even healthy controls, unlike HTLV-1-associated myelopathy.

Time point described: longitudinal time-point 2. Synthesis of cDNA was accomplished via 5'RACE employing 10-nucleotide random UMIs. TCRdb reprocessed the 5' RACE reads with MiXCR, giving one entry per CDR3 protein. The profile covers about 66,000 distinct CDR3 sequences, with more than 8% appearing a single time and under 15% taken by the ten largest. Germline V CDR1 and CDR2: SGHTA, FQGTGA. Trimming cost V 6 bases and J 6 bases, with 15 bases left between them. The CDR3 sequence is 14 residues long. This clonotype was picked up many times. Its target is not known. The source material was PBMCs. The sequence was collected from a young man in good health. The V and J genes are TRBV7-3 and TRBJ2-1; D not resolved. DNA for the CDR3: TGTGCCAGCAGTTCTCTTTCAACCTCCAATGAGCAGTTCTTC. Translation: CASSSLSTSNEQFF.